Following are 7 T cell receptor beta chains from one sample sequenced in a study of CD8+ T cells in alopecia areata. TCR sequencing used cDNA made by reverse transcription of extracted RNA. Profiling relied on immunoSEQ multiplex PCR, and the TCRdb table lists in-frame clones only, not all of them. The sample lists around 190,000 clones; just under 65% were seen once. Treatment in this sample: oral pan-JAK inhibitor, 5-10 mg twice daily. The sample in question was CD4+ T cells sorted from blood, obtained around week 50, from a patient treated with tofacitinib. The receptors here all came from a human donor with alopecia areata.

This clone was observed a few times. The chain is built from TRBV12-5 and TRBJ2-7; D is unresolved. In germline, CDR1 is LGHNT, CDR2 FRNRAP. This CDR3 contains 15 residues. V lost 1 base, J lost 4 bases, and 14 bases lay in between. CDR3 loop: CASGLATGRNYEQYF. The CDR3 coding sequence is TGTGCTAGTGGTTTGGCCACCGGACGTAATTACGAGCAGTACTTC.

The CDR3 DNA reads TGTGCCAGCAGCCGCCTGACTATCGGGGAGCTGTTTTTT. It specifies CASSRLTIGELFF. This chain uses TRBV13 with TRBJ2-2; possible D gene TRBD2, 5 bases. Germline CDR1 reads PRHDT; CDR2 reads FYEKMQ (reference sequence). Trimming took off 5 bases at V and 7 bases at J, with 11 bases between the two ends. CDR3 length equals 13 residues.

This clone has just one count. As DNA, the CDR3 is TGTGCCAGCAGACCGCAGGGAGTCGTCACAGATACGCAGTATTTT. Translated: CASRPQGVVTDTQYF. This chain joins TRBV6-4 and TRBJ2-3; D may correspond to TRBD1 or TRBD2 (5 bases each). V gave up 6 bases and J gave up 2 bases, with 15 bases separating them. Per the germline V gene, CDR1 is MRHNA and CDR2 is SNTAGT. The CDR3 is 15 amino acids.

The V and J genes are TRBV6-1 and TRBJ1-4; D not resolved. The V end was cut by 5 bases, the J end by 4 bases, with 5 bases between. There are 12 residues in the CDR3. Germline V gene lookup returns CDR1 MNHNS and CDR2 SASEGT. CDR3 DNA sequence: TGTGCCAGCAGTTGGGGTAATGAAAAACTGTTTTTT. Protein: CASSWGNEKLFF.

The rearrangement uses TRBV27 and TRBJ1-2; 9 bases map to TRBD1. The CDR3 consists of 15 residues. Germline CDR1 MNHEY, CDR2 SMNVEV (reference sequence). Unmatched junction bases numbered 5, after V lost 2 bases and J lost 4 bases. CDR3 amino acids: CASSLRTGVIYGYTF. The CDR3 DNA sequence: TGTGCCAGCAGTTTAAGGACAGGGGTTATCTATGGCTACACCTTC.

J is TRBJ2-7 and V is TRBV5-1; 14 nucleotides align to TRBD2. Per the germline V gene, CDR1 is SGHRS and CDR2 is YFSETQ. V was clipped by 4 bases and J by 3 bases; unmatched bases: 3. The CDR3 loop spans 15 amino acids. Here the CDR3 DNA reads TGCGCCAGCAGCGGGACTAGCGGGAGACACTACGAGCAGTACTTC. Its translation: CASSGTSGRHYEQYF.

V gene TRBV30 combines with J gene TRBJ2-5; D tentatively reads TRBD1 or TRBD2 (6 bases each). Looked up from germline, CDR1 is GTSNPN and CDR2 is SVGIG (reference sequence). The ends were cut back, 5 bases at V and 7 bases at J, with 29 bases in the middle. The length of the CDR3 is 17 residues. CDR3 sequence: CAWAGHPTSKGRGTQYF. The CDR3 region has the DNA TGTGCCTGGGCGGGACACCCAACGAGCAAAGGGAGAGGGACCCAGTACTTC.